The TCR beta chain described here comes from a study of molecular identifiers for immune sequencing clone quantification. The table lists this clonotype with a few counts. No antigen is known for it. V dropped 1 base and J dropped 0 bases, with 4 bases sitting between them. Germline-derived CDR1 and CDR2 are LNHNV and YYDKDF (reference sequence). The CDR3 spans 13 residues. One entry per CDR3 protein, called by TCRdb with MiXCR from the PCR reads. The repertoire holds about 630,000 distinct CDR3 sequences, with 25% as singletons. Regarding the study as a whole: Amid 750,000 to 1,000,000 naive cells, spiked Jurkat TCR RNA from one cell was reportedly still detectable.

Sequences were obtained from naive CD8+ T cells from blood, with Jurkat cell RNA spiked in. Subset defined: FACS-sorted CD8+CD4-CCR7+CD45RA+ naive T cells. The gene calls are TRBV15 and TRBJ2-7; D unclear. The sequence was obtained from a human donor in good health. Some libraries in this study had Jurkat cell RNA spiked in. The CDR3 sequence: CATSRAISYEQYF. The CDR3 DNA reads TGTGCCACCAGCAGAGCAATCTCCTACGAGCAGTACTTC.